This is a list of T cell receptor beta chains from one sample in a study of shared clonotypes between healthy human individuals. Produced via immunoSEQ multiplex PCR; TCRdb's table is partial and in-frame only. This sample has roughly 530,000 clones, with roughly 95% found just once. The sequencing input was naive CD4+ T cells sorted from blood. The receptors were gathered from a woman in her 30s in good health. Each CDR3 is given with its conserved first and last residue. D genes are given only for firm matches. Clone size appears in some rows only: once, few, many, or a class for an expanded clone.

D gene	clone size	V gene	J gene	CDR3 protein	CDR3 DNA
-	-	TRBV27	TRBJ1-4	CASGSLGAANEKLFF	TGTGCCAGCGGCTCGTTAGGGGCGGCTAATGAAAAACTGTTTTTT
TRBD1	once	TRBV5-4	TRBJ1-2	CASSLWSGGGYGYTF	TGTGCCAGCAGCTTGTGGTCAGGGGGTGGTTATGGCTACACCTTC
-	-	TRBV28	TRBJ1-2	CASSSPLGRSANYGYTF	TGTGCCAGCAGTTCCCCCCTCGGACGCTCAGCTAACTATGGCTACACCTTC
-	-	TRBV28	TRBJ1-4	CASSFQGTNEKLFF	TGTGCCAGCAGTTTCCAGGGAACTAATGAAAAACTGTTTTTT
TRBD1	-	TRBV6-4	TRBJ2-1	CASSWDSLNNEQFF	TGTGCCAGTTCTTGGGACAGCCTAAACAATGAGCAGTTCTTC
-	once	TRBV6-5	TRBJ2-5	CASSYSGTGQETQYF	TGTGCCAGCAGTTACTCCGGGACTGGGCAAGAGACCCAGTACTTC
TRBD2	-	TRBV5-4	TRBJ2-7	CASSRGYAGGTYEQYF	TGTGCCAGCAGCCGCGGATACGCGGGAGGAACCTACGAGCAGTACTTC
-	-	TRBV5-8	TRBJ2-1	CASSFMGNEQFF	TGTGCCAGCAGCTTTATGGGGAATGAGCAGTTCTTC
-	-	TRBV6-5	TRBJ1-2	CASWGSSLYGYTF	TGTGCCAGCTGGGGCAGCTCACTCTATGGCTACACCTTC
TRBD1	-	TRBV7-9	TRBJ1-2	CASSLGQGSNYGYTF	TGTGCCAGCAGCTTAGGACAGGGATCTAACTATGGCTACACCTTC
-	-	TRBV5-1	TRBJ2-2	CASSFETTLAANTGELFF	TGCGCCAGCAGCTTCGAAACTACACTAGCAGCGAACACCGGGGAGCTGTTTTTT
-	-	TRBV9	TRBJ2-7	CASSSGIPLGEQYF	TGTGCCAGCAGCTCCGGGATACCTCTGGGGGAGCAGTACTTC
-	-	TRBV6-5	TRBJ2-7	CASSYSGLLNEQYF	TGTGCCAGCAGTTACTCAGGACTACTTAACGAGCAGTACTTC
TRBD2	-	TRBV5-1	TRBJ2-3	CASSLGGLASSTDTQYF	TGCGCCAGCAGCTTGGGGGGACTAGCGAGTAGCACAGATACGCAGTATTTT
TRBD1	-	TRBV2	TRBJ1-1	CASSYDRQGGTEAFF	TGTGCCAGCAGTTATGATCGACAGGGGGGCACTGAAGCTTTCTTT
-	few	TRBV29-1	TRBJ1-1	CSVEVGTLTEAFF	TGCAGCGTTGAGGTGGGGACCCTCACTGAAGCTTTCTTT
-	-	TRBV19	TRBJ2-1	CASSMSAGTLYNEQFF	TGTGCCAGTAGTATGTCGGCCGGGACCTTATACAATGAGCAGTTCTTC